These 15 T cell receptor beta chains share one sample of origin, sequenced in a study of OX40 agonist ivuxolimab in advanced cancers. Some clones are missing from TCRdb's copy, which holds only in-frame ones; the method was immunoSEQ multiplex PCR. Among 30,000 to 40,000 clones listed, 76% were seen once. Sequencing was performed on CD4+ or CD8+ T cells sorted from blood, taken in a trial of the OX40 agonist ivuxolimab. Receptors were obtained from an adult with an advanced solid tumor such as melanoma, head and neck, liver or kidney cancer.

The chain uses TRBV2 and TRBJ1-1; D not resolved. The CDR3 extends over 13 amino acids. Trimming removed 6 bases at V and 0 bases at J, with 8 bases between. Germline CDR1 and CDR2: SNHLY and FYNNEI. CDR3 in DNA: TGTGCCAGCAGAGCAGACCTGAACACTGAAGCTTTCTTT. Translation: CASRADLNTEAFF.

This clone was counted a few times. This sequence joins TRBV6-1 and TRBJ1-6; 7 nucleotides match TRBD1. The V and J ends lost 2 bases and 9 bases, in that order; junction bases with no gene match: 10. The CDR3 contains 16 residues. Germline assignment: CDR1 MNHNS and CDR2 SASEGT. The CDR3: CASSETRQGYGSPLHF. CDR3 in DNA: TGTGCCAGCAGTGAAACCCGACAGGGATACGGTTCACCCCTCCACTTT.

The count of this clone is one. This rearrangement joins TRBV4-1 to TRBJ1-3, with D possibly being TRBD1 (6 bases). Germline CDR1 is MGHRA and CDR2 is YSYEKL. The CDR3 spans 19 residues. Trimming pared 0 bases from V and 2 bases from J, leaving 20 bases between. In nucleotides, the CDR3 is TGCGCCAGCAGCCAAGAGAGTAGTGGGGGGGCAGGCGCTGGAAACACCATATATTTT. This sequence encodes CASSQESSGGAGAGNTIYF.

The CDR3: CASSYRLAGGPTDTQYF. Written as DNA, the CDR3 is TGTGCCAGTAGTTACCGACTAGCGGGCGGCCCCACAGATACGCAGTATTTT. The rearrangement joins TRBV19 to TRBJ2-3; 10 bases are a match to TRBD2. With V trimmed by 5 bases and J by 2 bases, 10 bases remained unmatched. CDR1 LNHDA and CDR2 SQIVND come from the germline V gene (reference sequence). CDR3 size: 17 residues. The entire variable domain, with the rest obtained from reference TRBV19 and TRBJ2-3, is as follows: DGGITQSPKYLFRKEGQNVTLSCEQNLNHDAMYWYRQDPGQGLRLIYYSQIVNDFQKGDIAEGYSVSREKKESFPLTVTSAQKNPTAFYLCASSYRLAGGPTDTQYFGPGTRLTVL.

This chain uses TRBV2 with TRBJ1-1, with 7 bases aligning to TRBD1. Per the germline V gene, CDR1 is SNHLY and CDR2 is FYNNEI. Unmatched junction bases numbered 7, after V lost 1 base and J lost 14 bases. The CDR3 has 12 residues. CDR3 protein: CASSEDRGVKFF. The DNA of the CDR3 is TGTGCCAGCAGTGAAGACAGGGGCGTCAAGTTCTTT. Full variable domain (rest looked up from reference TRBV2 and TRBJ1-1): EPEVTQTPSHQVTQMGQEVILRCVPISNHLYFYWYRQILGQKVEFLVSFYNNEISEKSEIFDDQFSVERPDGSNFTLKIRSTKLEDSAMYFCASSEDRGVKFFGQGTRLTVV.

The J gene is TRBJ1-1, the V gene TRBV5-1; D not certain. Looked up from germline, CDR1 is SGHRS and CDR2 is YFSETQ. CDR3 length: 14 residues. Trimming cost V 4 bases and J 0 bases, with 10 bases left between them. CDR3 loop: CASSPTRLNTEAFF. CDR3 DNA sequence: TGCGCCAGCAGCCCGACACGACTGAACACTGAAGCTTTCTTT.

The rearrangement uses TRBV21-1 and TRBJ2-5; TRBD2, the table's D call, lacks a check against the DNA. TRBV21-1 is reported as a pseudogene. The CDR3 runs to 14 residues. CDR3 DNA: TGTGCCAGCAGCAAAATTGAGGAATTAGAGACCCAGTACTTC. It yields the protein CASSKIEELETQYF.

The J gene is TRBJ1-2, the V gene TRBV9; 7 nucleotides agree with TRBD1. The J segment lost 0 bases and the V segment lost 0 bases, leaving 8 bases of the junction unmatched. This CDR3 region has 17 residues. The germline V gene encodes CDR1 SGDLS and CDR2 YYNGEE. The CDR3 spells CASSVETGTDANYGYTF. The CDR3 DNA follows: TGTGCCAGCAGCGTAGAGACCGGGACAGATGCTAACTATGGCTACACCTTC.

J is TRBJ2-3 and V is TRBV29-1; the D gene is possibly TRBD1 (6 bases). The CDR3 is made up of 14 amino acids. The V gene lost 6 bases and the J gene lost 1 base, with 14 bases spanning the gap. The germline V gene has CDR1 SQVTM and CDR2 ANQGSEA. The CDR3 protein is CSVEPGAGTDTQYF. The CDR3 DNA sequence: TGCAGCGTCGAACCAGGGGCCGGCACAGATACGCAGTATTTT.

The rearrangement links TRBV5-1 to TRBJ1-1; no definite D call. CDR3 length: 17 amino acids. From germline, CDR1 is SGHRS and CDR2 YFSETQ. V lost 0 bases and J 2 bases, leaving 17 bases between the germline ends. The CDR3 DNA is TGCGCCAGCAGCTTGGGGATCCCGGGAGTCACTAACACTGAAGCTTTCTTT. It yields the protein CASSLGIPGVTNTEAFF.

This sequence joins TRBV5-1 and TRBJ2-2; 9 bases agree with TRBD1. Germline V gives CDR1 SGHRS, CDR2 YFSETQ. With V trimmed by 8 bases and J by 0 bases, 2 bases remained unmatched. The CDR3 has 14 amino acids. CDR3 sequence reads: CASRQGANTGELFF. The CDR3 DNA follows: TGCGCCAGTAGACAGGGGGCGAACACCGGGGAGCTGTTTTTT. Filled out from reference TRBV5-1 and TRBJ2-2, the complete variable domain reads KAGVTQTPRYLIKTRGQQVTLSCSPISGHRSVSWYQQTPGQGLQFLFEYFSETQRNKGNFPGRFSGRQFSNSRSEMNVSTLELGDSALYLCASRQGANTGELFFGEGSRLTVL.

V gene TRBV7-8 combines with J gene TRBJ1-1; possible D gene TRBD1, 5 bases. V gave up 5 bases and J gave up 0 bases, with 13 bases separating them. CDR3 length equals 15 residues. Per the germline V gene, CDR1 is SGHVS and CDR2 is FQNEAQ. DNA for the CDR3: TGTGCCAGCAGCATGGGACCGATCATGAACACTGAAGCTTTCTTT. Translating gives CASSMGPIMNTEAFF.

The rearrangement links TRBV9 to TRBJ2-1; 10 bases line up with TRBD2. From germline, CDR1 is SGDLS and CDR2 YYNGEE. J was trimmed by 8 bases and V by 3 bases; bases with no gene match: 8. CDR3 length: 15 amino acids. CDR3 loop: CASSASGGASDEQFF. CDR3 nucleotide sequence: TGTGCCAGCAGCGCCAGCGGGGGGGCCTCAGATGAGCAGTTCTTC.

This chain links TRBV20-1 with TRBJ1-1, with 7 bases aligning to TRBD1. The CDR3 runs to 11 residues. V lost 6 bases to trimming and J lost 13 bases; unmatched junction nucleotides: 11. Germline CDR1 is DFQATT and CDR2 is SNEGSKA (reference sequence). The CDR3 spells CSARQGGRGFF. As DNA, the CDR3 is TGCAGTGCCCGGCAGGGGGGCCGGGGTTTCTTT.

This clone has just a few counts. The J gene is TRBJ2-3, the V gene TRBV5-1, with 11 bases matching TRBD2. CDR1 is SGHRS and CDR2 is YFSETQ in the germline V gene. With V trimmed by 3 bases and J by 0 bases, 0 bases remained unmatched. This CDR3 spans 15 amino acids. CDR3 protein: CASSWTSGSTDTQYF. The CDR3 DNA follows: TGCGCCAGCAGCTGGACTAGCGGGAGCACAGATACGCAGTATTTT.